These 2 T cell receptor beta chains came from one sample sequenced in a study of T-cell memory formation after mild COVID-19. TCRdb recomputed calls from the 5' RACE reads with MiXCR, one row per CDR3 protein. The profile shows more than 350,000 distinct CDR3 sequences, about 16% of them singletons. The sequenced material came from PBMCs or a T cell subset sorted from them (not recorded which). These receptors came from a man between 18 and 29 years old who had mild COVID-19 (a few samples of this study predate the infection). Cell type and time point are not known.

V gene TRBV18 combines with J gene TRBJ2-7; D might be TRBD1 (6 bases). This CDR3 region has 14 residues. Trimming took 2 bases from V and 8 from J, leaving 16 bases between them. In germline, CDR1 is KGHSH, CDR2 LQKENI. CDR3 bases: TGTGCCAGCTCACCAACAGGGAACGAAGAGAAGCAGTACGTC. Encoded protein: CASSPTGNEEKQYV.

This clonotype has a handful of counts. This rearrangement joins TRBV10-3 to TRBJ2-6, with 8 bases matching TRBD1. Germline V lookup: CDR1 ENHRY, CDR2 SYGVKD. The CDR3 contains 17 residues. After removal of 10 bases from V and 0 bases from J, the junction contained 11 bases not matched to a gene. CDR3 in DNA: TGTGCCACACAGGGGGACACTGGGGGCTCTGGGGCCAACGTCCTGACTTTC. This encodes CATQGDTGGSGANVLTF.